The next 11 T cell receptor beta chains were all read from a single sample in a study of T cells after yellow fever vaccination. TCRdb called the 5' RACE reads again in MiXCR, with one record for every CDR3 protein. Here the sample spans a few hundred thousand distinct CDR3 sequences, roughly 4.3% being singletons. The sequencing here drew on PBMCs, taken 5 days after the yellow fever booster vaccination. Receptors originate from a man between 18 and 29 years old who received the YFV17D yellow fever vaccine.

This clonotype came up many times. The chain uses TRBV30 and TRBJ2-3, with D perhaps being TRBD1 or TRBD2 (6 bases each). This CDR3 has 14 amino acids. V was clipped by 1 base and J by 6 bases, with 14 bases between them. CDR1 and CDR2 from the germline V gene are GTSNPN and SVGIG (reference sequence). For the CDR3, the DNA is TGTGCCTGGAGTGCGGGGGCAGTCCCCGATACGCAGTATTTT. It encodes CAWSAGAVPDTQYF. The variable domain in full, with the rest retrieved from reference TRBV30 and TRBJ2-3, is SQTIHQWPATLVQPVGSPLSLECTVEGTSNPNLYWYRQAAGRGLQLLFYSVGIGQISSEVPQNLSASRPQDRQFILSSKKLLLSDSGFYLCAWSAGAVPDTQYFGPGTRLTVL.

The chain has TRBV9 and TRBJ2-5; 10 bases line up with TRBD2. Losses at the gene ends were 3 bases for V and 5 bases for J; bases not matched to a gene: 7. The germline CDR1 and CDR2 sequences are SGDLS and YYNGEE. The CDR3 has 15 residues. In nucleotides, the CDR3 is TGTGCCAGCAGCGCCCCAGCGGGGGGGGTGGAGACCCAGTACTTC. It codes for CASSAPAGGVETQYF. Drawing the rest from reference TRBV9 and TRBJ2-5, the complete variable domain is DSGVTQTPKHLITATGQRVTLRCSPRSGDLSVYWYQQSLDQGLQFLIQYYNGEERAKGNILERFSAQQFPDLHSELNLSSLELGDSALYFCASSAPAGGVETQYFGPGTRLLVL.

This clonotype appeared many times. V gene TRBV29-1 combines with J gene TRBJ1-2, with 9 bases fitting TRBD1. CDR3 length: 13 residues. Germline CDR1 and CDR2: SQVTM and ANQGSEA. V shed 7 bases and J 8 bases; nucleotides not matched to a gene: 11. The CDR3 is CSADPQQGAGYTF. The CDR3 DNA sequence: TGCAGCGCTGACCCCCAACAGGGGGCGGGCTACACCTTC.

The CDR3 here is CASSPLAGGRQETQYF. The CDR3 DNA reads as TGTGCCAGCAGTCCACTAGCGGGGGGGCGACAAGAGACCCAGTACTTC. The genes are TRBV12-3 or TRBV12-4 and TRBJ2-5; the match to TRBD2 covers 13 bases. The trim removed 5 bases at V and 2 bases at J, leaving 5 bases unmatched. The CDR3 totals 16 residues.

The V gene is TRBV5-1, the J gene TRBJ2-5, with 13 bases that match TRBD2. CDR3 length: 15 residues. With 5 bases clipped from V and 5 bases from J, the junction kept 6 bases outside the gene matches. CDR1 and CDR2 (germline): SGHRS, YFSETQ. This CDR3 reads CASRRTSGGFETQYF. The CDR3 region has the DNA TGCGCCAGCAGGCGGACTAGCGGGGGTTTTGAGACCCAGTACTTC.

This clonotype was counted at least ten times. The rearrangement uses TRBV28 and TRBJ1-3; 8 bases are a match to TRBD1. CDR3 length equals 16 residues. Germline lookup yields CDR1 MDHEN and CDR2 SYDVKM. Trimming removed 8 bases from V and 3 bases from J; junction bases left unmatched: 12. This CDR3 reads CASLGQGGGLGNTIYF. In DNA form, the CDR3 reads TGTGCCAGCCTAGGACAGGGAGGGGGCCTTGGAAACACCATATATTTT.

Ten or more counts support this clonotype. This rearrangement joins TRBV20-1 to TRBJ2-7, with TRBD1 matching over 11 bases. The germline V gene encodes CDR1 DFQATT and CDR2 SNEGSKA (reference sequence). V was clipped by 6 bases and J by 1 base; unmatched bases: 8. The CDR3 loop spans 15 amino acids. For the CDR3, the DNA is TGCAGTGCCCAGGGTGGGGACAGGGGGTCCTACGAGCAGTACTTC. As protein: CSAQGGDRGSYEQYF.

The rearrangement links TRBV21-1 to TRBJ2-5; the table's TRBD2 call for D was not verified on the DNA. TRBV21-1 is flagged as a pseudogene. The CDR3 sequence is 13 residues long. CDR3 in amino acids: CASNLAGVETQYF. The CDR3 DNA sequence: TGTGCCAGCAACCTAGCGGGGGTGGAGACCCAGTACTTC.

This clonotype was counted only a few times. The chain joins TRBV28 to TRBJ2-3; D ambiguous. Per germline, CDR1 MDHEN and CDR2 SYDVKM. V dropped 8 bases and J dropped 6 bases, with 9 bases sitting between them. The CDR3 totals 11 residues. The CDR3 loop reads CASVSRDTQYF. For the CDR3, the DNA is TGTGCCAGCGTTAGCCGGGATACGCAGTATTTT.

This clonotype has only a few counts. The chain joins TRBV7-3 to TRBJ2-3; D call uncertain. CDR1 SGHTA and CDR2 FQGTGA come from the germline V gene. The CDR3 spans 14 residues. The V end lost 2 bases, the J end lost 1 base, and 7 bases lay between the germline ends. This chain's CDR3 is CASSLQVRTDTQYF. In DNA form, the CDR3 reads TGTGCCAGCAGCTTACAGGTCCGCACAGATACGCAGTATTTT.

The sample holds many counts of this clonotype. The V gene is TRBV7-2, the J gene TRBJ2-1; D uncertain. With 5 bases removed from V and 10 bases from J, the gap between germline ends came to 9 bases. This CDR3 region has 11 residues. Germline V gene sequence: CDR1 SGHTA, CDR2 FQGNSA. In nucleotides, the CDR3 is TGTGCCAGCAGCCCCCGGCGAGAGCAGTTCTTC. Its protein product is CASSPRREQFF.